The clone carrying this T cell receptor (beta chain) was seen ten or more times. This sample stems from a study of T-cell reconstitution after alpha-beta-depleted transplantation in children. Construction of the TCRbeta library involved unique molecular identifiers. TCRdb reprocessed the PCR reads via MiXCR and lists one record per CDR3 protein. The sample consists of a few hundred thousand distinct CDR3 sequences, approximately 9.7% of them appearing once. This CDR3 comprises 16 residues. V lost 5 bases and J 0 bases, leaving 16 bases between the germline ends. Germline V lookup: CDR1 LNHDA, CDR2 SQIVND (reference sequence).

The gene calls are TRBV19 and TRBJ1-1, with D unclear. This receptor was obtained from a human donor who donated a stem cell graft to a child with SCID. The sequenced sample was PBMCs from the stem cell graft donor, obtained from the stem cell graft. CDR3: CASSPRGGVVNTEAFF. CDR3 bases: TGTGCCAGTAGTCCCCGCGGTGGGGTAGTGAACACTGAAGCTTTCTTT.